The source of this T cell receptor beta chain is a study of blood T cell repertoires in COVID-19 (dated by TCRdb to 2019 to 2021). About the investigation overall: Samples from collaborators originated in the United States, Italy and Spain and spanned both the acute and convalescent phases of COVID-19. The material from the prospective study consisted of cDNA or gDNA derived from T cells, B-cell-depleted T cells, or PBMCs. Deeply sampled blood TCRbeta repertoires from subjects exposed to, actively infected with, or recovered from COVID-19 were included in the dataset. A freely available public database, intended as a resource for researchers studying the immune response to SARS-CoV-2, is where the repertoires were released. Samples were obtained from the ongoing ImmuneRACE study (first 160 participants) and from 1,200 or so subjects provided by 6 global collaborators. Nearly every sample came with metadata listing a de-identified subject ID, COVID-19 status, age in years and sex. HLA class I and class II types, where available, came from metadata supplied by the sample provider rather than from assay-based typing.

Whole blood was collected in K2EDTA tubes by collaborating institutions according to the institutions' own protocols. For TCRbeta analysis, collaborator samples were shipped as frozen whole blood, as isolated PBMCs, or as DNA extracted from either sample type. Results the study describes overall, beyond this receptor: The amount of clinical and demographic metadata varied by source and participant and was provided uncurated.

On this clone itself: The clone's antigen remains unknown. Per-base quality was not reported, and no clone a single base away is much larger than it.

The CDR3 goes from the cysteine to the phenylalanine over 18 residues. The CDR3 DNA has 54 bases and is translated from base 1. Germline trimming amounts to 0 bases on V and 1 base on J, with 13 as the count of junction bases outside the gene matches. CDR1 and CDR2, per the germline V gene, are SQVTM and ANQGSEA. TCRbeta CDR3 regions were amplified from genomic DNA by means of the immunoSEQ Assay, a bias-controlled multiplex PCR. The source study handled its data this way. The number of nucleated cells in each sample was estimated by amplification of reference gene primers within the assay. Sequence reads were collapsed and filtered to measure the absolute abundance of every unique TCRbeta CDR3 rearrangement. Productive Simpson clonality was computed per sample as the square root of Simpson's diversity index over productive rearrangements. Imported from immuneACCESS, the table was reduced by TCRdb to in-frame sequences with V and J called. These copies leave out some clones; in studies compared against another copy, an unresolved V gene accounts for under half, and the cause of the remainder is not known. From that table come the V and J calls and clone size; the DNA was used to work out D and trimming. Here the sample has about 130,000 clones; about 72% occur a single time. Jointly, the top ten make up 1.5% to 2% of the sample.

The sample comprised peripheral blood. The sequence came from a woman in her 70s with acute or convalescent COVID-19. The rearrangement joined TRBV29-1 to TRBJ1-2, and 8 bases in between align with TRBD1. This receptor has the CDR3 CSVEDLLRPGGLNYGYTF. The base sequence is TGCAGCGTTGAAGATCTTCTAAGGCCAGGGGGCCTTAACTATGGCTACACCTTC.